The 15 T cell receptor beta chains below were found in one sample sequenced in a study of T cell repertoires in cytomegalovirus infection. One entry per CDR3 protein, called by TCRdb with MiXCR from the reads. This table has some 500,000 distinct CDR3 sequences, 40% appearing once. These receptors' antigens are unknown. Sequences were derived from cultured PBMCs, sampled from culture after CMV antigen stimulation. These TCRs come from a human donor in good health (CMV status not recorded). Some clones in this sample may be carry-over from other donors' samples.

The chain joins TRBV7-2 to TRBJ2-1, with D possibly TRBD2 on 6 matching bases. Germline loops: CDR1 SGHTA, CDR2 FQGNSA. This CDR3 spans 17 amino acids. V was trimmed by 1 base and J by 0 bases, leaving 13 bases between them. The CDR3 region has the DNA TGTGCCAGCAGCTTAGAAGGCCGGGGGTTCTCCTACAATGAGCAGTTCTTC. Residues: CASSLEGRGFSYNEQFF. The complete variable domain, with remaining parts taken from reference TRBV7-2 and TRBJ2-1, reads GAGVSQSPSNKVTEKGKDVELRCDPISGHTALYWYRQSLGQGLEFLIYFQGNSAPDKSGLPSDRFSAERTGGSVSTLTIQRTQQEDSAVYLCASSLEGRGFSYNEQFFGPGTRLTVL.

To note about this clonotype: At one of its ends the junction is not consistent with the germline gene, which may arise from a read error. The chain is built from TRBV4-2 and TRBJ2-3; 11 nucleotides agree with TRBD2. Germline V gives CDR1 LGHNA, CDR2 YNFKEQ. The CDR3 extends over 19 amino acids. The CDR3 region has the DNA TGTGCCAGCAGCCAAGATAGCCTAGCGGGGGGCCGGGGCACATATACGCAGTATTTT. Translating gives CASSQDSLAGGRGTYTQYF.

The sample holds a few counts of this clonotype. The chain recombines TRBV29-1 with TRBJ2-3; a possible D gene is TRBD1 (5 bases). Germline V lookup: CDR1 SQVTM, CDR2 ANQGSEA. The CDR3 totals 14 residues. V lost 4 bases and J lost 3, with 14 bases in between. The CDR3 DNA sequence: TGCAGCGTTGCCGGGTCGGCAGGGACAGATACGCAGTATTTT. Protein product: CSVAGSAGTDTQYF.

This clonotype was seen more than once but under ten times. The CDR3 here is CASSYSRFEAKNTEAFF. The CDR3 coding sequence is TGTGCCAGCAGTTACTCGAGGTTTGAGGCCAAGAACACTGAAGCTTTCTTT. The chain combines TRBV6-2 or TRBV6-3 with TRBJ1-1; D unresolved. The ends were cut back, 0 bases at V and 1 base at J, with 15 bases in the middle. This CDR3 spans 17 amino acids. Germline V CDR1 and CDR2: MNHEY, SVGEGT.

The chain recombines TRBV19 with TRBJ2-1, with D unresolved. Germline CDR1 is LNHDA and CDR2 is SQIVND (reference sequence). V was shortened by 9 bases and J by 6 bases, with 15 bases between the two germline ends. The CDR3 extends over 13 amino acids. Here the CDR3 reads CASKSSGSNEQFF. The DNA for the CDR3 is TGTGCCAGCAAGAGCAGTGGTTCCAATGAGCAGTTCTTC.

This clonotype was detected a few times. This sequence joins TRBV7-6 and TRBJ1-4; no firm D call. Germline V CDR1 and CDR2: SGHVS, FNYEAQ. The CDR3 loop spans 14 amino acids. The V end was cut by 2 bases, the J end by 7 bases, with 11 bases between. CDR3 in amino acids: CASSLNYEGEKLFF. The CDR3 DNA sequence: TGTGCCAGCAGCTTAAACTATGAGGGTGAAAAACTGTTTTTT.

This clonotype was seen only a few times. The chain is built from TRBV6-1 and TRBJ2-5, with 11 bases aligning to TRBD2. Looked up from germline, CDR1 is MNHNS and CDR2 is SASEGT. The V gene end was trimmed by 6 bases and the J gene end by 2 bases; junction bases not matched to a gene: 11. The CDR3 contains 17 residues. CDR3 loop: CASSPHRLAGLQETQYF. The CDR3 bases are TGTGCCAGCAGCCCGCACCGACTAGCGGGGCTTCAAGAGACCCAGTACTTC.

This chain uses TRBV20-1 with TRBJ2-5; 9 positions agree with TRBD1. The CDR3 has 14 residues. The junction had 12 bases not matched to a gene; V was cut back by 6 bases and J by 7 bases. Per the germline V gene, CDR1 is DFQATT and CDR2 is SNEGSKA (reference sequence). In nucleotides, the CDR3 is TGCAGTGCCCATCAACAGGGGGCCCCCGGGACCCAGTACTTC. It encodes CSAHQQGAPGTQYF.

Points on this clonotype: One junction end disagrees with the germline gene, perhaps due to a read error. This sequence joins TRBV6-6 and TRBJ1-3, with D perhaps matching TRBD1 (5 bases). Germline V lookup: CDR1 MNHNY, CDR2 SVGAGI (reference sequence). CDR3 length equals 15 residues. The CDR3: CANSYSKGRGNTIYF. In DNA form, the CDR3 reads TGTGCCAACAGTTACTCGAAGGGGCGCGGAAACACCATATATTTT.

CDR3: CASSPPIIRRNTEAFF. DNA of the CDR3: TGTGCCAGCAGTCCCCCTATTATTCGGCGAAACACTGAAGCTTTCTTT. The genes are TRBV6-2 or TRBV6-3 and TRBJ1-1, with no clear D. There are 16 residues in the CDR3. The germline V gene encodes CDR1 MNHEY and CDR2 SVGEGT. The V and J ends lost 5 bases and 2 bases respectively, with 18 bases between them.

This clonotype was recorded many times. This rearrangement joins TRBV7-4 to TRBJ1-2; D call uncertain. The CDR3 extends over 17 amino acids. Between the trimmed V and J ends, which lost 3 bases and 0 bases, there was a span of 17 bases. Looked up from germline, CDR1 is SGHVT and CDR2 is SQSDAQ. CDR3 nucleotides: TGTGCCAGCAGCTTGTGGCCGATCGGGAGGGCTAACTATGGCTACACCTTC. Translation gives CASSLWPIGRANYGYTF.

This chain links TRBV19 with TRBJ2-1; 10 nucleotides match TRBD1. The CDR3 extends over 17 amino acids. The germline gives CDR1 LNHDA, CDR2 SQIVND (reference sequence). Unmatched junction bases numbered 18, after V lost 6 bases and J lost 10 bases. The CDR3 loop is CASRGGWGQGSSGEQFF. CDR3 nucleotides: TGTGCCAGTAGGGGGGGGTGGGGACAGGGGTCTTCTGGCGAGCAGTTCTTC.

This clonotype has only one observation. The chain combines TRBV5-4 with TRBJ1-2; D is unresolved. CDR3 length: 13 residues. The V end lost 3 bases, the J end lost 4 bases, and 10 bases lay between the germline ends. CDR1 and CDR2 (germline): SGHNT, YYREEE (reference sequence). As DNA, the CDR3 is TGTGCCAGCAGCTCCGATGGTCGCTATGGCTACACCTTC. Translation: CASSSDGRYGYTF.

The CDR3 DNA sequence: TGTGCCATCAGTGAGGGGCGCCGGGGCACAGATACGCAGTATTTT. It specifies CAISEGRRGTDTQYF. The genes are TRBV10-3 and TRBJ2-3; D ambiguous. The CDR3 is made up of 15 amino acids. Trimming left V 2 bases short and J 1 base short, with 10 bases between. Germline lookup yields CDR1 ENHRY and CDR2 SYGVKD.

The rearrangement joins TRBV2 to TRBJ2-3, with D perhaps assigned TRBD1 or TRBD2 (6 bases each). The CDR3 runs to 15 residues. V lost 0 bases, J lost 6 bases, and 13 bases lay in between. The V gene's germline CDR1 is SNHLY and CDR2 FYNNEI. CDR3 coding DNA: TGTGCCAGCAGTGAAGCATCGGGGGCAGGGGATACGCAGTATTTT. Residues: CASSEASGAGDTQYF.